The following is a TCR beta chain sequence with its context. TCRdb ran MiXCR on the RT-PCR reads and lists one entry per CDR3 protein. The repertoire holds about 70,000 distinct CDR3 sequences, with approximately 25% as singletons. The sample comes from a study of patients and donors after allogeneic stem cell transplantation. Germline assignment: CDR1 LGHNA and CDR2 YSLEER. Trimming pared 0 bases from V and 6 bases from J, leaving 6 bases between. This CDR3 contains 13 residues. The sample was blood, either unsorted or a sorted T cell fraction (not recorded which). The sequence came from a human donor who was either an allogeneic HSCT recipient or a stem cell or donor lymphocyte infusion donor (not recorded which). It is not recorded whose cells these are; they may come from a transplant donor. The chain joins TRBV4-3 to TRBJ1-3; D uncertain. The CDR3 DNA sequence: TGCGCCAGCAGCCAAGAGCTAGAAAACACCATATATTTT. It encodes CASSQELENTIYF.